The 4 T cell receptor beta chains below all came from one sample that was sequenced in a study of cytomegalovirus exposure and HLA in healthy donors. The PCR was carried out with 60 Vbeta primers and 13 Jbeta primers. Repertoires were generated with immunoSEQ multiplex PCR, while TCRdb's copy carries only in-frame clones and drops some. The sample contains 150,000 or so clones, 70% of which appear only once. The sequencing input was PBMCs. These receptors were collected from a man between 18 and 35 years old in good health and CMV-seropositive.

This clone occurred a few times. The rearrangement uses TRBV6-1 and TRBJ2-7, with a possible D match to TRBD1 (6 bases). The V gene lost 4 bases and the J gene lost 3 bases, with 7 bases spanning the gap. The CDR3 runs to 12 residues. Germline loops: CDR1 MNHNS, CDR2 SASEGT. Here the CDR3 reads CASSGDIYEQYV. CDR3 in DNA: TGTGCCAGCAGTGGGGACATCTACGAGCAGTACGTC.

This chain uses TRBV7-3 with TRBJ2-2; TRBD2 aligns across 8 bases. The V gene's germline CDR1 is SGHTA and CDR2 FQGTGA. J was trimmed by 3 bases and V by 2 bases; bases with no gene match: 2. This CDR3 is 15 amino acids long. CDR3 in amino acids: CASSLVGGDTGELFF. CDR3 sequence (DNA): TGTGCCAGCAGCTTAGTCGGGGGGGACACCGGGGAGCTGTTTTTT.

V is TRBV5-6 and J is TRBJ2-1; D is unclear. V was shortened by 1 base and J by 5 bases, with 7 bases between the two germline ends. CDR3 length: 13 residues. Germline-derived CDR1 and CDR2 are SGHDT and YYEEEE. CDR3 sequence: CASSLWSDNEQFF. CDR3 DNA sequence: TGTGCCAGCAGCTTGTGGTCAGACAATGAGCAGTTCTTC.

Here the CDR3 DNA reads TGTGCCAGCAGTGAAGGGGACATTCAGCCCCAGCATTTT. It encodes CASSEGDIQPQHF. The chain couples TRBV6-1 to TRBJ1-5, with D perhaps TRBD1 (6 bases). The CDR3 is made up of 13 amino acids. CDR1 MNHNS and CDR2 SASEGT come from the germline V gene. The V end was cut by 1 base, the J end by 6 bases, with 7 bases between.